Below, 3 T cell receptor beta chains from the same sample are listed, as sequenced in a study of blood T cell repertoires in COVID-19. Generated by immunoSEQ multiplex PCR, the TCRdb table keeps only in-frame clones and is missing some. The data show about 190,000 clones, 60% to 80% seen once. The sample was peripheral blood. The source is a man in his 60s with active or convalescent COVID-19.

The rearrangement joins TRBV2 to TRBJ2-3; 12 bases agree with TRBD2. Trimming cost V 6 bases and J 2 bases; bases outside gene matches: 9. This CDR3 is 17 amino acids long. The germline V gene encodes CDR1 SNHLY and CDR2 FYNNEI. The CDR3 loop is CASRGLAGKAYTDTQYF. The DNA of the CDR3 is TGTGCCAGCAGGGGACTAGCGGGTAAAGCCTACACAGATACGCAGTATTTT.

This clone was observed a handful of times. V usage is TRBV10-3 and J usage is TRBJ1-5; D unresolved. The CDR3 runs to 17 residues. V gave up 0 bases and J gave up 0 bases, with 12 bases separating them. Germline V gene sequence: CDR1 ENHRY, CDR2 SYGVKD. CDR3 protein: CAISESRGPPSNQPQHF. The CDR3 DNA is TGTGCCATCAGTGAGTCCCGGGGTCCTCCTAGCAATCAGCCCCAGCATTTT.

The gene calls are TRBV14 and TRBJ2-1, with 11 bases lining up with TRBD2. With 3 bases clipped from V and 2 bases from J, the junction kept 12 bases outside the gene matches. The germline V gene has CDR1 SGHDN and CDR2 FVKESK. The CDR3 loop spans 19 amino acids. DNA of the CDR3: TGTGCCAGCAGCCATTTGGGGACTAGCGGAGAATTTACCTACAATGAGCAGTTCTTC. Translation gives CASSHLGTSGEFTYNEQFF.